Sequencing of this T cell receptor (beta chain) was carried out in a study of beta chain features in type 1 diabetes. Study-level findings and limits: Across all four CD4+ subsets, people with type 1 diabetes showed modestly shorter TCRB CDR3s.

V was clipped by 5 bases and J by 4 bases; unmatched bases: 10. From germline, CDR1 is MNHEY and CDR2 SMNVEV (reference sequence). The CDR3 is 15 residues long. Since all of the isolated RNA was reverse transcribed, expressed TCRB transcripts were what got sequenced. Method: immunoSEQ multiplex PCR; TCRdb's copy keeps in-frame clones and lacks some. The sample contains about 620,000 clones, roughly a sixth of which appear only once. As to this clone: Its cognate antigen is unknown.

Sorting of CD4+ naive, central memory, regulatory and stem cell-like memory cells was performed via CD45RO/CCR7/CD25/CD127/CD95/CD27. Over 95% purity was reached by all sorted populations. V usage is TRBV27 and J usage is TRBJ2-7, with 8 bases identical to TRBD1. Input material: naive CD4+ T cells from blood. This TCR was recovered from a man aged 18 to 29 in good health. This CDR3 is CASSPSGTGQYEQYF. CDR3 DNA sequence: TGTGCCAGCAGTCCCTCCGGGACAGGACAATACGAGCAGTACTTC.